Given below is one TCR beta chain in context. The data were taken from a study of monozygotic twins with inflammatory bowel disease. In germline, CDR1 is MGHDK, CDR2 SYGVNS. This CDR3 is built from 15 residues. TCRdb reprocessed the 5' RACE reads, with one entry per CDR3 protein and no DNA. The table lists roughly 320,000 distinct CDR3 sequences, with 5.5% to 6.5% in the top ten. The sample comprised blood. This TCR derives from a human donor with ulcerative colitis or Crohn's disease, or a healthy co-twin of an affected twin (not recorded which). V and J are TRBV25-1 and TRBJ1-6; the D call from TCRdb, TRBD1, cannot be confirmed without DNA. CDR3 amino acids: CASSENRGRNSPLHF.